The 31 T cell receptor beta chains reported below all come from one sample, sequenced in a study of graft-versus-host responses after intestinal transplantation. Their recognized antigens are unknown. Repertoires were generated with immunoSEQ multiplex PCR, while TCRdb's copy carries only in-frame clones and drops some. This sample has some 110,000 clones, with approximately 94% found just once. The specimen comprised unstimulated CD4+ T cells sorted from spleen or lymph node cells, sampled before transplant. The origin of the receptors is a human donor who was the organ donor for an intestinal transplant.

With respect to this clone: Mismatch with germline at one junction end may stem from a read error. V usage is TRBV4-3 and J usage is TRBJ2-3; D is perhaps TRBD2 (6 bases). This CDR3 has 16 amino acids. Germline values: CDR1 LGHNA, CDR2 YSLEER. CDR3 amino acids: CASSQESSAGTDTQYF. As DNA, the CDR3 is TGCGCCAGCAGCCAAGAATCTAGCGCGGGCACGGATACGCAGTATTTT.

The CDR3 sequence is CASSPRQGALETQYF. The DNA of the CDR3 is TGTGCCAGCTCACCTAGACAGGGGGCTTTAGAGACCCAGTACTTC. The chain combines TRBV18 with TRBJ2-5; 10 bases are shared with TRBD1. The V and J ends lost 3 bases and 4 bases, in that order; junction bases with no gene match: 5. CDR3 length equals 15 residues. Per germline, CDR1 KGHSH and CDR2 LQKENI.

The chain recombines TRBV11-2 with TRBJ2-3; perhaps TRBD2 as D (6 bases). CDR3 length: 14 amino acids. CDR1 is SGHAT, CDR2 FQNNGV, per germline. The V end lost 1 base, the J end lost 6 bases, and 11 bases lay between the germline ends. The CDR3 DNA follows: TGTGCCAGCAGCTTAGGGCCGGGAGCGGATACGCAGTATTTT. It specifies CASSLGPGADTQYF. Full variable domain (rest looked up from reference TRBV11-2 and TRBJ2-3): EAGVAQSPRYKIIEKRQSVAFWCNPISGHATLYWYQQILGQGPKLLIQFQNNGVVDDSQLPKDRFSAERLKGVDSTLKIQPAKLEDSAVYLCASSLGPGADTQYFGPGTRLTVL.

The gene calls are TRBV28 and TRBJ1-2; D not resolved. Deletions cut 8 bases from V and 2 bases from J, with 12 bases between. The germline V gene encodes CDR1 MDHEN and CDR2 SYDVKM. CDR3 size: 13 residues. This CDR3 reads CASHFDGNYGYTF. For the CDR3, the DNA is TGTGCCAGCCACTTTGACGGGAACTATGGCTACACCTTC.

The CDR3 sequence: CASSLGSTSKNIQYF. As DNA, the CDR3 is TGTGCCAGCAGCTTAGGGTCTACATCCAAAAACATTCAGTACTTC. This chain links TRBV7-9 with TRBJ2-4; no definite D call. This CDR3 has 15 amino acids. CDR1 is SEHNR, CDR2 FQNEAQ, per germline (reference sequence). Between the trimmed V and J ends, which lost 1 base and 2 bases, there was a span of 9 bases.

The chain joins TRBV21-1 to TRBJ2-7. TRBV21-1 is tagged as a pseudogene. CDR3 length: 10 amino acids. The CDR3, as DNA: TGTGCCAGCAGCCCACCCGAGCAGTACTTC. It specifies CASSPPEQYF.

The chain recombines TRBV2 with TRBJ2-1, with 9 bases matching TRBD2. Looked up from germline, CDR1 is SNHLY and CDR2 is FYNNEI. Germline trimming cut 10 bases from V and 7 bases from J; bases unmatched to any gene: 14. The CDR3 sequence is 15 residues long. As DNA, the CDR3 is TGTGCCAAAGACTCAGCGGGAGGCCATCAGAATGAGCAGTTCTTC. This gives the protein CAKDSAGGHQNEQFF.

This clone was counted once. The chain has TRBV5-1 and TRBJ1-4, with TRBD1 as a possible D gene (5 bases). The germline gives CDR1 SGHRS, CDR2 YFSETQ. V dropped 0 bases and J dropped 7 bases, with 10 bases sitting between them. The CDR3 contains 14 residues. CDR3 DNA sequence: TGCGCCAGCAGCTTGGCTGGGAGGGGTGAAAAACTGTTTTTT. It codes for CASSLAGRGEKLFF.

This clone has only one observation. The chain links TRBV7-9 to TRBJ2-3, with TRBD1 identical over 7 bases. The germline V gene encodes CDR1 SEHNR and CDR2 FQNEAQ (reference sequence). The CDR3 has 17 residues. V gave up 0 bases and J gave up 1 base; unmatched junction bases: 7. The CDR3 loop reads CASSLARTGLGTDTQYF. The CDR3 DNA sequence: TGTGCCAGCAGCTTAGCACGGACAGGCCTAGGCACAGATACGCAGTATTTT.

The CDR3: CASSPYLEATDTQYF. The CDR3 nucleotides read TGTGCCAGCTCCCCGTATCTAGAGGCCACAGATACGCAGTATTTT. The rearrangement links TRBV18 to TRBJ2-3, with D unresolved. CDR1 and CDR2 (germline): KGHSH, LQKENI. V shed 6 bases and J shed 2 bases, with 15 bases lying between them. The CDR3 is 15 amino acids.

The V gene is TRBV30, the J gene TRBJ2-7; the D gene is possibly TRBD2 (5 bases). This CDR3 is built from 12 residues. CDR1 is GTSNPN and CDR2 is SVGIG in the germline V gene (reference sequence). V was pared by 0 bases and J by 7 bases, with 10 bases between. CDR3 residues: CAWSVGVREQYF. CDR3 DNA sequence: TGTGCCTGGAGTGTCGGGGTGAGGGAGCAGTACTTC.

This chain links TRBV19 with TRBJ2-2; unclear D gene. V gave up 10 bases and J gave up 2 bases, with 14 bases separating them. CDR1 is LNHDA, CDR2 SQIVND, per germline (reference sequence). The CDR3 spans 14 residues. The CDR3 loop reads CAIRDLANTGELFF. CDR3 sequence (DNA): TGTGCCATACGAGATTTAGCCAACACCGGGGAGCTGTTTTTT. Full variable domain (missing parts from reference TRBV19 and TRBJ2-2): DGGITQSPKYLFRKEGQNVTLSCEQNLNHDAMYWYRQDPGQGLRLIYYSQIVNDFQKGDIAEGYSVSREKKESFPLTVTSAQKNPTAFYLCAIRDLANTGELFFGEGSRLTVL.

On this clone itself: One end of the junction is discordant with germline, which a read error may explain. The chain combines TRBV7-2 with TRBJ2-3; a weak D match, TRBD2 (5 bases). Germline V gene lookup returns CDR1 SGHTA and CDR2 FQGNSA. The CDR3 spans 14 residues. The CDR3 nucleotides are TGTGCAAGCAGCTTCCCGGACTTCCTAGATACGCAGTATTTT. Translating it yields CASSFPDFLDTQYF.

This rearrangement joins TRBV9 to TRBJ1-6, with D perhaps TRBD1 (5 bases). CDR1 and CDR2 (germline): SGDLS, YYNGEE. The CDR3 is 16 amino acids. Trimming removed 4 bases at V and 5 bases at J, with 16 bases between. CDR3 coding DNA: TGTGCCAGCAGCTTCGGGGACCGCCCGGATAATTCACCCCTCCACTTT. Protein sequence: CASSFGDRPDNSPLHF.

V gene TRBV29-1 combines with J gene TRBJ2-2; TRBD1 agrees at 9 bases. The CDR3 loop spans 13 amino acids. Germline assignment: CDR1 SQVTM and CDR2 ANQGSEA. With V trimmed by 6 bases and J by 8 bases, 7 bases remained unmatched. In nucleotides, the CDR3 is TGCAGCGTCGAAACAGGGGGCGGAGGGGAGCTGTTTTTT. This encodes CSVETGGGGELFF.

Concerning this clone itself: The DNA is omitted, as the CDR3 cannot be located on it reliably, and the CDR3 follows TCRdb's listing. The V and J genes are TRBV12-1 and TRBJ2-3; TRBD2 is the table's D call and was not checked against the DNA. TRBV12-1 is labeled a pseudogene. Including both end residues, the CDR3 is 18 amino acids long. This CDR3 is CASSFGGGARASTDTQYF.

CDR3 region: CASSKERVTGELFF. CDR3 DNA: TGTGCCAGTAGTAAGGAGCGGGTCACCGGGGAGCTGTTTTTT. This sequence joins TRBV19 and TRBJ2-2, with D perhaps matching TRBD2 (6 bases). V shed 4 bases and J shed 4 bases, with 10 bases lying between them. Per germline, CDR1 LNHDA and CDR2 SQIVND (reference sequence). CDR3 length: 14 amino acids.

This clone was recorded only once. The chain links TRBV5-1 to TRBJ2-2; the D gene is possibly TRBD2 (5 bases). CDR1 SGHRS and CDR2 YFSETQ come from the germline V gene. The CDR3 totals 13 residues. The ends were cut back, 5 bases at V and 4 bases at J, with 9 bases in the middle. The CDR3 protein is CASRTGSTGELFF. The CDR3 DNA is TGCGCCAGCAGGACGGGGAGCACCGGGGAGCTGTTTTTT.

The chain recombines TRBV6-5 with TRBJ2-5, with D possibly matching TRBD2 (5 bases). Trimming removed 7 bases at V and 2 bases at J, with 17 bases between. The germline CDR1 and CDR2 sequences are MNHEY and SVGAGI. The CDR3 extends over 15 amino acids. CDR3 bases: TGTGCCAGCACCCTCATGGGTAGCGAACAAGAGACCCAGTACTTC. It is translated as CASTLMGSEQETQYF.

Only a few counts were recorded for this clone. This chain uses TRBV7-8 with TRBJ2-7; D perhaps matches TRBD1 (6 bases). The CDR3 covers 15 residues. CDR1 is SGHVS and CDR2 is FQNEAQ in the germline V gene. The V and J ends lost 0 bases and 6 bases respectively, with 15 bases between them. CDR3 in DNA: TGTGCCAGCAGCTTAGCGGGGGCATATCTCTCCGAGCAGTACTTC. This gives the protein CASSLAGAYLSEQYF.

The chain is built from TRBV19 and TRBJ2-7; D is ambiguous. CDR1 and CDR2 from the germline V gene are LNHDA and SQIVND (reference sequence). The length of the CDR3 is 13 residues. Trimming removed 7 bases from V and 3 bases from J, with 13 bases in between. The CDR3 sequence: CASTGSVFYEQYF. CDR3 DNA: TGTGCCAGTACCGGCAGTGTTTTCTACGAGCAGTACTTC.

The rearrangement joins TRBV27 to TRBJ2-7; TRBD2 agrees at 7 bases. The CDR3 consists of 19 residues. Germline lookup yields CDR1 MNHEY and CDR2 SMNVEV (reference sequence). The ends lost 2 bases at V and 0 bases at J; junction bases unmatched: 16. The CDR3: CASSLVLAGVLPTSYEQYF. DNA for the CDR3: TGTGCCAGCAGTTTAGTCCTTGCGGGAGTTCTGCCGACCTCCTACGAGCAGTACTTC.

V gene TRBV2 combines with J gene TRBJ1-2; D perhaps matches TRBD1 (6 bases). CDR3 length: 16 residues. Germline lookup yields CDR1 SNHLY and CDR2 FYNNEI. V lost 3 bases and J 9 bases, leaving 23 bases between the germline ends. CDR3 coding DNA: TGTGCCAGCAGTGACGGGTATTGGGGGGCCAGTAGGAGCTACACCTTC. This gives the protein CASSDGYWGASRSYTF.

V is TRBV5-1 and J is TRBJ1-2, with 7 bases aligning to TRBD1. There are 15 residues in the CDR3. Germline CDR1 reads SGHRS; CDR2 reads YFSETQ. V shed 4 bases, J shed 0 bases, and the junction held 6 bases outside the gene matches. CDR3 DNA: TGCGCCAGCAGCCCCCGACAGGGATCTAACTATGGCTACACCTTC. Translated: CASSPRQGSNYGYTF.

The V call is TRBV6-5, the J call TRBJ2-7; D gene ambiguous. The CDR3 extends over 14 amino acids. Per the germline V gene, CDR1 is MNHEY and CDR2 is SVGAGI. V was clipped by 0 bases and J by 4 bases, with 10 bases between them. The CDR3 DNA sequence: TGTGCCAGCAGTTACTCGAGAGAGGCTTACGAGCAGTACTTC. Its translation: CASSYSREAYEQYF.

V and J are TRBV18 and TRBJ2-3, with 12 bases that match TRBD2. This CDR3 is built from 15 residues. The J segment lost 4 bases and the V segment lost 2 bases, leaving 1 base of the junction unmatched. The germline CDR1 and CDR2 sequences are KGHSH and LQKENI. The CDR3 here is CASSPTSGRSDTQYF. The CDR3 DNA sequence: TGTGCCAGCTCACCAACTAGCGGGAGGTCAGATACGCAGTATTTT.

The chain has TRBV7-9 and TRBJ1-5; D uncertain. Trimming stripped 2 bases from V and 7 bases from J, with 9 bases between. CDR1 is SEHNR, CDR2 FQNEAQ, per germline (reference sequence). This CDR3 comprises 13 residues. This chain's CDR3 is CASSLRVGQPQHF. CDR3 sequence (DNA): TGTGCCAGCAGCTTACGGGTAGGCCAGCCCCAGCATTTT. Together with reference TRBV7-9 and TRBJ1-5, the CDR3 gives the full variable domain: DTGVSQNPRHKITKRGQNVTFRCDPISEHNRLYWYRQTLGQGPEFLTYFQNEAQLEKSRLLSDRFSAERPKGSFSTLEIQRTEQGDSAMYLCASSLRVGQPQHFGDGTRLSIL.

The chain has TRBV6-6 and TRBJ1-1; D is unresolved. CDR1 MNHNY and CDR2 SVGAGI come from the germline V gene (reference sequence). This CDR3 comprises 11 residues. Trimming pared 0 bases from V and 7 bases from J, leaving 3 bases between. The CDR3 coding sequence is TGTGCCAGCAGTTACTCAGGTGAAGCTTTCTTT. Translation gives CASSYSGEAFF.

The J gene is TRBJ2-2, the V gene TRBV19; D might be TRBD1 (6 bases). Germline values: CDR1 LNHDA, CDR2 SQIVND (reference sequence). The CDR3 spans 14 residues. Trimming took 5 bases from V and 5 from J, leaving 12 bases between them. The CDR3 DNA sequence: TGTGCCAGTAGTCCTCTGGGGGCTACCGGGGAGCTGTTTTTT. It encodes CASSPLGATGELFF.

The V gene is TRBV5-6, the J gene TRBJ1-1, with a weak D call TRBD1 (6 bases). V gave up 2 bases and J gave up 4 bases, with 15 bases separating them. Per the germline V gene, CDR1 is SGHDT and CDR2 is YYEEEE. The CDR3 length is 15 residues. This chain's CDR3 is CASSFRGGASTEAFF. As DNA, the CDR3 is TGTGCCAGCAGCTTCCGCGGGGGCGCATCCACTGAAGCTTTCTTT.

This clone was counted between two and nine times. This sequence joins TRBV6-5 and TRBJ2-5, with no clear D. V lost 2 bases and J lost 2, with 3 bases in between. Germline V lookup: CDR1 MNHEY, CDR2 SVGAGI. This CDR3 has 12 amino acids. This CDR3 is CASSYGQETQYF. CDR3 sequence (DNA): TGTGCCAGCAGTTACGGACAAGAGACCCAGTACTTC.